Listed below are T cell receptor beta chains from one sample, sequenced in a study of T-cell reconstitution after alpha-beta-depleted transplantation in children. TCRdb re-derived calls from the PCR reads in MiXCR, one entry per CDR3 protein. The sample holds 490,000 or so distinct CDR3 sequences, about 11% seen once. Sample: PBMCs, taken before TCRalphabeta/CD19-depleted stem cell transplant. These receptors were taken from a child aged 2-9 years with inherited bone marrow failure, due to receive a stem cell transplant. CDR3s include the opening cysteine and the closing phenylalanine or tryptophan. D genes are given only for firm matches. For some rows the clone size is stated as once, few or many, or as a class when expanded; others skip it.

clone size	CDR3 length	V gene	D gene	J gene	CDR3 protein	CDR3 DNA
many	14	TRBV7-8	-	TRBJ2-7	CASSVPGESGEQYF	TGTGCCAGCAGCGTTCCAGGGGAGAGTGGCGAGCAGTACTTC
many	14	TRBV12-3/TRBV12-4	-	TRBJ1-6	CASSFGGGNSPLHF	TGTGCCAGCAGTTTCGGGGGAGGAAATTCACCCCTCCACTTT
many	13	TRBV3-1	TRBD2	TRBJ2-7	CASSHQRGYEQYF	TGTGCCAGCAGCCACCAGCGGGGATACGAGCAGTACTTC
-	14	TRBV4-3	TRBD2	TRBJ2-3	CASSQVSSGDTQYF	TGCGCCAGCAGCCAAGTCTCTAGCGGAGATACGCAGTATTTT
many	14	TRBV5-1	-	TRBJ2-7	CASSYEQFSREQYF	TGCGCCAGCAGCTACGAACAATTTAGCCGCGAGCAGTACTTC
many	13	TRBV29-1	-	TRBJ1-2	CSGSKGFNYGYTF	TGCAGCGGGTCGAAGGGATTTAACTATGGCTACACCTTC
many	11	TRBV20-1	-	TRBJ1-2	CSARSGHGYTF	TGCAGTGCCCGATCCGGCCATGGCTACACCTTC
-	14	TRBV5-4	-	TRBJ2-1	CASTLSETINEQFF	TGTGCCAGCACCCTCTCCGAGACGATCAATGAGCAGTTCTTC
many	14	TRBV12-3/TRBV12-4	-	TRBJ1-5	CASSWGFRNQPQHF	TGTGCCAGCAGTTGGGGGTTTCGGAATCAGCCCCAGCATTTT
many	12	TRBV28	TRBD2	TRBJ2-5	CASRGLAETQYF	TGTGCCAGCAGGGGACTAGCAGAGACCCAGTACTTC
-	18	TRBV12-3/TRBV12-4	-	TRBJ2-1	CTSSPDLLGSSSYNEQFF	TGTACCAGCAGTCCCGATCTACTAGGTTCTAGCTCCTACAATGAGCAGTTCTTC
many	16	TRBV7-2	TRBD2	TRBJ2-5	CASSRRLAAHQETQYF	TGTGCCAGCAGCCGGAGACTAGCGGCGCACCAAGAGACCCAGTACTTC
-	14	TRBV7-2	TRBD2	TRBJ2-1	CASSPRLAGNEQFF	TGTGCCAGCAGCCCCCGACTAGCGGGGAATGAGCAGTTCTTC
many	17	TRBV5-1	TRBD1	TRBJ2-2	CASSSRLTGMSTGELFF	TGCGCCAGCAGTAGCCGATTGACAGGGATGAGCACCGGGGAGCTGTTTTTT
many	15	TRBV5-1	-	TRBJ2-1	CASSLDSSSYNEQFF	TGCGCCAGCAGCTTGGACAGTTCCTCCTACAATGAGCAGTTCTTC
many	16	TRBV6-2/TRBV6-3	-	TRBJ2-6	CASSSAGFSGANVLTF	TGTGCCAGCAGTTCGGCCGGGTTCTCTGGGGCCAACGTCCTGACTTTC
many	17	TRBV5-1	-	TRBJ2-3	CASSLWGSPGFTDTQYF	TGCGCCAGCAGCTTGTGGGGTAGCCCCGGATTCACAGATACGCAGTATTTT
many	12	TRBV10-3	-	TRBJ2-2	CAITSGAGELFF	TGTGCCATCACGTCCGGCGCCGGGGAGCTGTTTTTT
many	17	TRBV7-8	TRBD1	TRBJ1-4	CASSSRDRSPTNEKLFF	TGTGCCAGCAGCTCCCGGGACAGGTCTCCGACTAATGAAAAACTGTTTTTT
-	14	TRBV6-2/TRBV6-3	-	TRBJ2-5	CASSYPDRQETQYF	TGTGCCAGCAGTTACCCCGACAGACAAGAGACCCAGTACTTC
many	14	TRBV12-3/TRBV12-4	-	TRBJ2-7	CASSFTRDTYEQYF	TGTGCCAGCAGTTTCACGAGGGACACCTACGAGCAGTACTTC
many	16	TRBV10-3	TRBD2	TRBJ2-2	CAISESTSGRAGELFF	TGTGCCATCAGTGAGTCGACTAGCGGGAGGGCCGGGGAGCTGTTTTTT
many	16	TRBV11-2	-	TRBJ1-3	CASSFRHLSSGNTIYF	TGTGCCAGCAGCTTTAGACATCTTTCCTCTGGAAACACCATATATTTT
few	13	TRBV30	-	TRBJ2-2	CAWGRENTGELFF	TGTGCCTGGGGGCGGGAGAACACCGGGGAGCTGTTTTTT
many	13	TRBV5-1	TRBD2	TRBJ2-1	CASSQRLADEQFF	TGCGCCAGCAGCCAACGACTAGCCGATGAGCAGTTCTTC
many	11	TRBV7-2	-	TRBJ1-2	CASSWMDGYTF	TGTGCCAGCAGCTGGATGGATGGCTACACCTTC
many	14	TRBV7-9	-	TRBJ2-7	CASSSRDIAYEQYF	TGTGCCAGCAGCTCCCGGGACATAGCCTACGAGCAGTACTTC
many	16	TRBV4-2	TRBD2	TRBJ2-1	CASSQVSSGSVNEQFF	TGTGCCAGCAGCCAAGTGTCTAGCGGGAGTGTTAACGAGCAGTTCTTC
-	13	TRBV27	-	TRBJ1-6	CASTEFPNSPLHF	TGTGCCAGCACTGAGTTTCCCAATTCACCCCTCCACTTT
many	17	TRBV6-5	TRBD1	TRBJ1-1	CASSYSTGGRMNTEAFF	TGTGCCAGCAGTTACTCGACAGGGGGCCGGATGAACACTGAAGCTTTCTTT
many	15	TRBV5-1	TRBD2	TRBJ2-7	CASSLEREGRNEQYF	TGCGCCAGCAGCTTGGAACGGGAGGGCCGGAACGAGCAGTACTTC
many	14	TRBV5-1	TRBD1	TRBJ2-2	CASSFRQGAGELFF	TGCGCCAGCAGCTTCCGACAGGGCGCCGGGGAGCTGTTTTTT
many	13	TRBV28	-	TRBJ1-1	CASSKQVNTEAFF	TGTGCCAGCAGTAAACAGGTTAACACTGAAGCTTTCTTT
-	19	TRBV12-3/TRBV12-4	TRBD2	TRBJ2-2	CAISFFLGLAGGNTGELFF	TGTGCCATCAGTTTCTTCCTTGGACTAGCGGGAGGAAACACCGGGGAGCTGTTTTTT
many	13	TRBV27	TRBD1	TRBJ1-2	CASSFLQGDGYTF	TGTGCCAGCAGTTTCCTACAGGGGGATGGCTACACCTTC
-	13	TRBV30	-	TRBJ2-1	CAWRIPGLDEQFF	TGTGCCTGGAGAATTCCAGGGCTGGATGAGCAGTTCTTC
few	13	TRBV5-8	-	TRBJ1-2	CASSMGPNYGYTF	TGTGCCAGCAGTATGGGACCAAACTATGGCTACACCTTC
many	17	TRBV4-3	TRBD2	TRBJ2-2	CASSPGLAGGNTGELFF	TGCGCCAGCAGCCCGGGACTAGCGGGAGGCAACACCGGGGAGCTGTTTTTT
many	14	TRBV29-1	TRBD1	TRBJ1-1	CSVRGQGVYTEAFF	TGCAGCGTTCGGGGACAGGGGGTTTACACTGAAGCTTTCTTT
many	14	TRBV10-3	-	TRBJ1-4	CAISEYERNEKLFF	TGTGCCATCAGTGAGTATGAGAGGAATGAAAAACTGTTTTTT
many	17	TRBV6-2/TRBV6-3	TRBD1	TRBJ2-2	CASSYPGQGSFAGELFF	TGTGCCAGCAGTTACCCCGGACAGGGGAGTTTCGCCGGGGAGCTGTTTTTT